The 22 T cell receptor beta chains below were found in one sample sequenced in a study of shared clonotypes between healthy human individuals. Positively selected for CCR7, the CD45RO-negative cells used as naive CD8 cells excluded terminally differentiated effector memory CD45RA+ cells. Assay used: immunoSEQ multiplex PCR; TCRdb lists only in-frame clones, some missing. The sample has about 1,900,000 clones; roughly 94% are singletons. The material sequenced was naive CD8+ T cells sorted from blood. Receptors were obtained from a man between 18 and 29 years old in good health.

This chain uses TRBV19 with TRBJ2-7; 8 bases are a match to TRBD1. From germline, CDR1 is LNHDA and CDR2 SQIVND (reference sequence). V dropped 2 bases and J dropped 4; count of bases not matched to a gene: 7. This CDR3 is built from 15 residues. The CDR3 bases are TGTGCCAGTAGTATATCCCGGACAGGGCCTTACGAGCAGTACTTC. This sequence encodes CASSISRTGPYEQYF.

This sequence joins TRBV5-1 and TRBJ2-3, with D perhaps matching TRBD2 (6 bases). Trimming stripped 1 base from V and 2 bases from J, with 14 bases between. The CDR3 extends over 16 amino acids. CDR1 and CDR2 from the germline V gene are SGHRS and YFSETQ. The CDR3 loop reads CASSLSLGLFTDTQYF. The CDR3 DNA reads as TGCGCCAGCAGCTTGAGTCTAGGACTATTCACAGATACGCAGTATTTT.

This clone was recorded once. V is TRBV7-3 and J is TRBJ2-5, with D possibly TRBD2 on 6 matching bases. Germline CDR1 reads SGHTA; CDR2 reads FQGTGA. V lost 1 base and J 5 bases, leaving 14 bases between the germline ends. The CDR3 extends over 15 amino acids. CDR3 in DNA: TGTGCCAGCAGCTTAAGTAGCGGCGGGGTGGAGACCCAGTACTTC. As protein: CASSLSSGGVETQYF.

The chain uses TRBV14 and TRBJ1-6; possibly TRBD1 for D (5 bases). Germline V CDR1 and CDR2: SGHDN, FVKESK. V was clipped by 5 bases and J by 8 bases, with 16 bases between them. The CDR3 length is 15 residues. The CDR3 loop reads CASSDHIGGDSPLHF. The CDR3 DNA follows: TGTGCCAGCAGCGACCACATTGGAGGGGATTCACCCCTCCACTTT.

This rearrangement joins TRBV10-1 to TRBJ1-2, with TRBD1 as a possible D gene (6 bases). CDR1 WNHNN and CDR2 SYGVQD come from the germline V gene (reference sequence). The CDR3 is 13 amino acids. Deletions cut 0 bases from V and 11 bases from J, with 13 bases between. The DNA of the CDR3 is TGCGCCAGCAGTGAGTCGGGGGCAGTGCCGTACACCTTC. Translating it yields CASSESGAVPYTF.

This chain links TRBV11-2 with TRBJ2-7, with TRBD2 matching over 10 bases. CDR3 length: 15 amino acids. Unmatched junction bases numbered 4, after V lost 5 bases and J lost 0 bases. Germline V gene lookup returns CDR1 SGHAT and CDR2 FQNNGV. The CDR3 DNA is TGTGCCAGCAGCGGTACTAGCGGGATCTCCTACGAGCAGTACTTC. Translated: CASSGTSGISYEQYF.

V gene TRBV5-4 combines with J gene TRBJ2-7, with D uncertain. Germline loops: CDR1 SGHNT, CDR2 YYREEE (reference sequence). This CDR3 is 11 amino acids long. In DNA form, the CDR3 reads TGTGCGGGTACAGAGAACGGCGAGCAGTACTTC. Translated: CAGTENGEQYF.

The CDR3 coding sequence is TGTGCCAGTAGTTGGGGTAGCGGGGGTCAATTCGCAGATACGCAGTATTTT. Translation: CASSWGSGGQFADTQYF. This chain connects TRBV19 to TRBJ2-3; 9 positions agree with TRBD2. The CDR3 totals 17 residues. The V gene end was trimmed by 5 bases and the J gene end by 4 bases; junction bases not matched to a gene: 13. CDR1 is LNHDA, CDR2 SQIVND, per germline (reference sequence).

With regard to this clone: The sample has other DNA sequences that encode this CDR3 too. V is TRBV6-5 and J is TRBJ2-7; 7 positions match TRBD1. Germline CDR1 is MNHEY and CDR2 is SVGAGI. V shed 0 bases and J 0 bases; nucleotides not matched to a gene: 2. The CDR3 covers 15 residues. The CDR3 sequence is CASSYSSGGSYEQYF. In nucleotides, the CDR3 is TGTGCCAGCAGTTACTCGTCAGGGGGCTCCTACGAGCAGTACTTC.

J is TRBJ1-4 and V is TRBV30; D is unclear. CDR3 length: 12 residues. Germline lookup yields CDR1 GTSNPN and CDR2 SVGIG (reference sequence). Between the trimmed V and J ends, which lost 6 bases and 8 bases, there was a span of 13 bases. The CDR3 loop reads CACISSLEKLFF. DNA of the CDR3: TGTGCCTGCATCTCGAGTTTGGAAAAACTGTTTTTT.

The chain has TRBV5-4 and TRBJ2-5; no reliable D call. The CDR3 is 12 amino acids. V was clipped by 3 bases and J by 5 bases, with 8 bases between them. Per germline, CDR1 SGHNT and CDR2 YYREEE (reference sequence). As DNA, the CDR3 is TGTGCCAGCAGCTCGCAGGAGGAGACCCAGTACTTC. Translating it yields CASSSQEETQYF.

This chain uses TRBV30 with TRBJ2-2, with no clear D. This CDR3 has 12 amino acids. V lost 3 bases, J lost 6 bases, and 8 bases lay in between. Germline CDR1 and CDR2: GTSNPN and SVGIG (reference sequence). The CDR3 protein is CAWREEAGELFF. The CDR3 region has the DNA TGTGCCTGGAGAGAAGAAGCCGGGGAGCTGTTTTTT.

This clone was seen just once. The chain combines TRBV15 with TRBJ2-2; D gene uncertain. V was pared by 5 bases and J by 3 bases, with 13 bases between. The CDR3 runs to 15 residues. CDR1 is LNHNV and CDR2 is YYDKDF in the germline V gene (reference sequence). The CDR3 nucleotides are TGTGCCACCAGCCCGACGGCCCCAGACACCGGGGAGCTGTTTTTT. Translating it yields CATSPTAPDTGELFF.

CDR3 region: CASSQDSRTVYGYTF. DNA for the CDR3: TGCGCCAGCAGCCAAGATTCCCGGACAGTCTATGGCTACACCTTC. The rearrangement links TRBV4-1 to TRBJ1-2; weak D call: TRBD1 (6 bases). This CDR3 has 15 amino acids. The V gene's germline CDR1 is MGHRA and CDR2 YSYEKL. Trimming pared 0 bases from V and 4 bases from J, leaving 12 bases between.

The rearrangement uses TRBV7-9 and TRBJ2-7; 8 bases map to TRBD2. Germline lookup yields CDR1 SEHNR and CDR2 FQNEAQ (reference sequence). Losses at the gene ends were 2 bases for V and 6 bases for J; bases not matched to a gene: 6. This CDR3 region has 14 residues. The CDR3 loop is CASSLTGGGPEQYF. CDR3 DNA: TGTGCCAGCAGCTTAACGGGAGGGGGACCCGAGCAGTACTTC.

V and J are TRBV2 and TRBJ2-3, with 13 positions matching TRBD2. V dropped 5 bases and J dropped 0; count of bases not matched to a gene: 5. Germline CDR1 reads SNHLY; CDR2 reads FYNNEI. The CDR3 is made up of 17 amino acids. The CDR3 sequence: CASSPGLAGLSTDTQYF. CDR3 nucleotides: TGTGCCAGCAGTCCGGGACTAGCGGGGCTCAGCACAGATACGCAGTATTTT.

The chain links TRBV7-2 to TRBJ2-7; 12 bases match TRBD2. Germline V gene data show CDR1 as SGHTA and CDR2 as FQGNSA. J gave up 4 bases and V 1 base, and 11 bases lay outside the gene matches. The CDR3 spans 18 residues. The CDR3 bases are TGTGCCAGCAGCTTAGGGGGTCTAGCGGGAGGGAGAGTGTACGAGCAGTACTTC. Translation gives CASSLGGLAGGRVYEQYF. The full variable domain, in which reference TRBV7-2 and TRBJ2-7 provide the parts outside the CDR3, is GAGVSQSPSNKVTEKGKDVELRCDPISGHTALYWYRQSLGQGLEFLIYFQGNSAPDKSGLPSDRFSAERTGGSVSTLTIQRTQQEDSAVYLCASSLGGLAGGRVYEQYFGPGTRLTVT.

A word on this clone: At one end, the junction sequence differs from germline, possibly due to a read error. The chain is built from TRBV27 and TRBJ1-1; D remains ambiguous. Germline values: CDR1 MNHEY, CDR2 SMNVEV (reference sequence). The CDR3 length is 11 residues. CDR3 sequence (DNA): TGTGACAGCACCCTCGGGACTGAAGCTTTCTTT. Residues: CDSTLGTEAFF.

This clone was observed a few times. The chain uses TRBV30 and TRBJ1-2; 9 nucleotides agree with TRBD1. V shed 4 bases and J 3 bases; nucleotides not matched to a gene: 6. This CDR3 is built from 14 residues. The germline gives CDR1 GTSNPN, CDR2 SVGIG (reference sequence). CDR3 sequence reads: CAWTTGGIDYGYTF. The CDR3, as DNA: TGTGCCTGGACTACAGGGGGCATTGACTATGGCTACACCTTC.

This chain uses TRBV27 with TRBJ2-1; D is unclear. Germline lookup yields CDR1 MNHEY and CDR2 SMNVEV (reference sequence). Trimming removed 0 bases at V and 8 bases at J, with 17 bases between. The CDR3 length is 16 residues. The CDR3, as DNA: TGTGCCAGCAGTTTATCCTTCGACGGTCGACGGGATGAGCAGTTCTTC. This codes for CASSLSFDGRRDEQFF.

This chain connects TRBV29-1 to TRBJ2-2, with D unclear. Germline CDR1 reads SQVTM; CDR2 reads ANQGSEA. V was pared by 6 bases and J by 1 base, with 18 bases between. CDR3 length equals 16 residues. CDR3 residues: CSVARLAGENTGELFF. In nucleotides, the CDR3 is TGCAGCGTCGCCCGCCTTGCAGGCGAGAACACCGGGGAGCTGTTTTTT.

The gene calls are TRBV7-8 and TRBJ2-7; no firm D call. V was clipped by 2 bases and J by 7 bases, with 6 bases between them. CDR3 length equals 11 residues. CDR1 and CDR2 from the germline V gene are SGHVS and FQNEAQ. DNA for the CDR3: TGTGCCAGCAGCTTACTGGAGGAGCAGTACTTC. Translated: CASSLLEEQYF.